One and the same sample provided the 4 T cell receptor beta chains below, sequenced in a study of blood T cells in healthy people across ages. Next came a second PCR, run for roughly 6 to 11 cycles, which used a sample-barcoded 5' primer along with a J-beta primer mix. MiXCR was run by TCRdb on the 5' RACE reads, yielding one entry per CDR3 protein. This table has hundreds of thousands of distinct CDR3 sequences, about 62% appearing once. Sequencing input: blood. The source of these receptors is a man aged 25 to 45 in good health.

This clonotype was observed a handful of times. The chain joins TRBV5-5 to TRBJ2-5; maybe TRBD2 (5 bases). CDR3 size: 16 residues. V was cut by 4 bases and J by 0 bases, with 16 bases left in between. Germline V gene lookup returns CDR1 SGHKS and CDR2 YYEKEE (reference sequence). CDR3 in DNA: TGTGCCAGCAGCCCCGGGCCTCGAGGGTACCAAGAGACCCAGTACTTC. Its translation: CASSPGPRGYQETQYF.

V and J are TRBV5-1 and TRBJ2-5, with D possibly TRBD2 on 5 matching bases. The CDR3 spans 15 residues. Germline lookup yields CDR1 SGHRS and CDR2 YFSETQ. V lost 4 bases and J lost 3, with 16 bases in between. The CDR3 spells CASSVLILAEETQYF. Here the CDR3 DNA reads TGCGCCAGCAGCGTCTTGATCCTAGCTGAAGAGACCCAGTACTTC. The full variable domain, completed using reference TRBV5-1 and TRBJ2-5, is KAGVTQTPRYLIKTRGQQVTLSCSPISGHRSVSWYQQTPGQGLQFLFEYFSETQRNKGNFPGRFSGRQFSNSRSEMNVSTLELGDSALYLCASSVLILAEETQYFGPGTRLLVL.

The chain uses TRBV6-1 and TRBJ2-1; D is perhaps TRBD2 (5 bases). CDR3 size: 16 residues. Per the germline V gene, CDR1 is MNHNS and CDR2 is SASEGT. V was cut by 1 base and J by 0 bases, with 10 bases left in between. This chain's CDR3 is CASSEVETNSYNEQFF. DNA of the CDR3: TGTGCCAGCAGTGAAGTTGAGACTAACTCCTACAATGAGCAGTTCTTC.

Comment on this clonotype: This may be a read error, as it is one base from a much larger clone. CDR3 residues: CASSSGIYEQYF. Here the CDR3 DNA reads TGTGCCAGCAGCTCAGGGATCTACGAGCAGTACTTC. The rearrangement uses TRBV7-2 and TRBJ2-5; possibly TRBD1 for D (5 bases). The tail of the sequence fits TRBJ2-7 better, so the J call may be wrong. CDR3 length equals 12 residues. Germline CDR1 and CDR2: SGHTA and FQGNSA.